Below, 27 T cell receptor beta chains from the same sample are listed, as sequenced in a study of identical twins. TCRdb fed the 5' RACE reads into MiXCR, producing one record per CDR3 protein. The sample lists about 340,000 distinct CDR3 sequences, about 10% seen once, with 7.5% to 9.5% in the top ten. The sequenced sample consisted of naive T cells sorted from blood. These receptors all stem from a woman in her forties or fifties in good health.

This clonotype was seen a few times. CDR3 DNA sequence: TGCGCCAGCAGCTACCTAGCGGGAGGGACCTCTGGGGCCAACGTCCTGACTTTC. As protein: CASSYLAGGTSGANVLTF. The chain links TRBV5-1 to TRBJ2-6, with TRBD2 matching 12 bases. The CDR3 runs to 18 residues. Germline CDR1 is SGHRS and CDR2 is YFSETQ. Unmatched junction bases numbered 4, after V lost 3 bases and J lost 0 bases.

This rearrangement joins TRBV7-9 to TRBJ2-5, with D possibly TRBD2 on 6 matching bases. The CDR3 extends over 14 amino acids. Trimming pared 5 bases from V and 0 bases from J, leaving 10 bases between. From germline, CDR1 is SEHNR and CDR2 FQNEAQ (reference sequence). The CDR3: CASSISGYQETQYF. CDR3 in DNA: TGTGCCAGCAGCATAAGCGGGTACCAAGAGACCCAGTACTTC.

This clonotype was counted only a few times. This chain joins TRBV24-1 and TRBJ2-5; 10 bases are shared with TRBD1. This CDR3 is 16 amino acids long. Germline lookup yields CDR1 KGHDR and CDR2 SFDVKD. V shed 0 bases, J shed 7 bases, and the junction held 7 bases outside the gene matches. CDR3 sequence reads: CATSDLRQGASGTQYF. The CDR3 bases are TGTGCCACCAGTGATTTGAGACAGGGGGCTAGCGGGACCCAGTACTTC.

This clonotype appeared a few times. The V gene is TRBV5-1, the J gene TRBJ1-1; possibly TRBD1 for D (5 bases). V lost 2 bases and J 2 bases, leaving 16 bases between the germline ends. Germline V lookup: CDR1 SGHRS, CDR2 YFSETQ. There are 16 residues in the CDR3. DNA for the CDR3: TGCGCCAGCAGCTTAGGGGCGACAGCTACAAACACTGAAGCTTTCTTT. Protein product: CASSLGATATNTEAFF.

This clonotype was found many times. The CDR3: CASSQSPGQGSMQPQHF. In DNA form, the CDR3 reads TGCGCCAGCAGCCAAAGTCCGGGACAGGGTTCTATGCAGCCCCAGCATTTT. This rearrangement joins TRBV4-1 to TRBJ1-5; 9 bases line up with TRBD1. CDR1 and CDR2 from the germline V gene are MGHRA and YSYEKL. This CDR3 has 17 amino acids. V was clipped by 2 bases and J by 7 bases; unmatched bases: 12.

This clonotype showed up just a few times. V gene TRBV5-6 combines with J gene TRBJ1-5; possibly TRBD1 for D (5 bases). V was cut by 4 bases and J by 7 bases, with 12 bases left in between. The germline CDR1 and CDR2 sequences are SGHDT and YYEEEE. The CDR3 is 13 amino acids. The CDR3 DNA reads as TGTGCCAGCAGCCTGGGGGGTCGCCAGCCCCAGCATTTT. It translates to CASSLGGRQPQHF.

The chain carries TRBV20-1 and TRBJ1-5; D is undetermined. This CDR3 is 14 amino acids long. Looked up from germline, CDR1 is DFQATT and CDR2 is SNEGSKA (reference sequence). Deletions cut 3 bases from V and 5 bases from J, with 14 bases between. The CDR3 is CSASGLAVYQPQHF. CDR3 in DNA: TGCAGTGCTAGTGGGTTGGCGGTATATCAGCCCCAGCATTTT.

This chain joins TRBV9 and TRBJ2-5; D gene uncertain. There are 15 residues in the CDR3. The V and J ends lost 0 bases and 7 bases respectively, with 16 bases between them. The germline V gene has CDR1 SGDLS and CDR2 YYNGEE. The CDR3 region is CASSVGQTSRATQYF. CDR3 DNA sequence: TGTGCCAGCAGCGTAGGGCAGACCAGCCGAGCGACCCAGTACTTC.

This clonotype appeared many times. CDR3 loop: CAIQREHTGELFF. Here the CDR3 DNA reads TGTGCCATCCAGCGGGAGCACACCGGGGAGCTGTTTTTT. This chain links TRBV25-1 with TRBJ2-2; 8 bases match TRBD2. The CDR3 is 13 residues long. Germline CDR1 reads MGHDK; CDR2 reads SYGVNS. The ends lost 10 bases at V and 3 bases at J; junction bases unmatched: 4.

The CDR3 reads CSAKHGGNEQFF. CDR3 nucleotide sequence: TGCAGTGCTAAGCACGGGGGCAATGAGCAGTTCTTC. The chain has TRBV20-1 and TRBJ2-1, with a weak D call TRBD2 (6 bases). The length of the CDR3 is 12 residues. V was trimmed by 4 bases and J by 6 bases, leaving 10 bases between them. Germline V gene lookup returns CDR1 DFQATT and CDR2 SNEGSKA (reference sequence).

This clonotype was observed many times. The chain uses TRBV9 and TRBJ1-4; D gene unclear. The V and J ends lost 4 bases and 8 bases respectively, with 15 bases between them. The CDR3 is 14 residues long. Germline V gene sequence: CDR1 SGDLS, CDR2 YYNGEE. DNA for the CDR3: TGTGCCAGCAGCCCTGTTCTACTTGGGGAAAAACTGTTTTTT. Protein product: CASSPVLLGEKLFF.

This clonotype has ten or more counts. This sequence joins TRBV27 and TRBJ2-3, with D perhaps matching TRBD1 or TRBD2 (5 bases each). V lost 6 bases and J lost 6, with 25 bases in between. Germline assignment: CDR1 MNHEY and CDR2 SMNVEV (reference sequence). This CDR3 contains 17 residues. CDR3: CASRRGLSPLDSDTQYF. The CDR3 DNA reads TGTGCCAGCAGGAGGGGCCTGAGTCCTTTGGACTCCGATACGCAGTATTTT.

This clonotype has just a few counts. The rearrangement joins TRBV7-9 to TRBJ2-6; 8 bases match TRBD1. This CDR3 has 17 residues. The germline V gene encodes CDR1 SEHNR and CDR2 FQNEAQ (reference sequence). Trimming took 7 bases from V and 0 from J; bases not matched to a gene: 8. The CDR3 sequence is CASTRTGSPSGANVLTF. CDR3 nucleotides: TGTGCCAGCACGAGGACAGGGAGTCCCTCTGGGGCCAACGTCCTGACTTTC.

This chain uses TRBV2 with TRBJ2-7; D ambiguous. CDR1 is SNHLY, CDR2 FYNNEI, per germline. Trimming shortened V by 2 bases and J by 3 bases, and 5 bases separated the two germline ends. This CDR3 has 12 amino acids. CDR3 nucleotides: TGTGCCAGCAGTGAAATCTTCTACGAGCAGTACGTC. This gives the protein CASSEIFYEQYV.

The sample holds many counts of this clonotype. The chain uses TRBV2 and TRBJ2-5; the match to TRBD1 covers 12 bases. Germline-derived CDR1 and CDR2 are SNHLY and FYNNEI. The V and J ends lost 5 bases and 4 bases, in that order; junction bases with no gene match: 17. CDR3 length: 19 amino acids. The chain's CDR3 is CASSPPGTGGTRLRETQYF. CDR3 DNA sequence: TGTGCCAGCAGTCCTCCTGGGACAGGGGGCACGAGGCTACGAGAGACCCAGTACTTC. Using reference TRBV2 and TRBJ2-5 for the parts outside the CDR3, the full variable domain is EPEVTQTPSHQVTQMGQEVILRCVPISNHLYFYWYRQILGQKVEFLVSFYNNEISEKSEIFDDQFSVERPDGSNFTLKIRSTKLEDSAMYFCASSPPGTGGTRLRETQYFGPGTRLLVL.

The chain uses TRBV20-1 and TRBJ2-5; 10 bases line up with TRBD2. The trim removed 0 bases at V and 2 bases at J, leaving 6 bases unmatched. Germline CDR1 reads DFQATT; CDR2 reads SNEGSKA (reference sequence). This CDR3 has 16 residues. The CDR3 DNA sequence: TGCAGTGCTAGAGATTTTCGGACTAGCGGACAAGAGACCCAGTACTTC. Translating it yields CSARDFRTSGQETQYF.

The rearrangement links TRBV7-3 to TRBJ2-5; 8 bases fit TRBD2. Trimming cost V 1 base and J 4 bases; bases outside gene matches: 5. CDR3 size: 15 residues. CDR1 is SGHTA, CDR2 FQGTGA, per germline. DNA of the CDR3: TGTGCCAGCAGCTTAAGAGCGGGAGTCGGAGAGACCCAGTACTTC. Amino acid sequence: CASSLRAGVGETQYF.

In its sample, this clonotype was seen a few times. In DNA form, the CDR3 reads TGTGCCAGCGCCTGGGTGGTAGCGGGATCCGAGCAGTACTTC. Amino acid sequence: CASAWVVAGSEQYF. The rearrangement joins TRBV12-3 or TRBV12-4 to TRBJ2-7; 8 bases fit TRBD2. The ends lost 8 bases at V and 6 bases at J; junction bases unmatched: 12. This CDR3 has 14 residues.

This clonotype has a count of ten or more. This chain connects TRBV2 to TRBJ2-3; possible D gene TRBD2, 5 bases. V was trimmed by 3 bases and J by 0 bases, leaving 10 bases between them. From germline, CDR1 is SNHLY and CDR2 FYNNEI. This CDR3 has 15 amino acids. This CDR3 is CASSEEEFSTDTQYF. CDR3 DNA sequence: TGTGCCAGCAGTGAGGAGGAATTTAGCACAGATACGCAGTATTTT.

The V gene is TRBV20-1, the J gene TRBJ2-1; 9 bases are shared with TRBD1. Trimming cost V 5 bases and J 6 bases; bases outside gene matches: 8. CDR1 and CDR2 (germline): DFQATT, SNEGSKA (reference sequence). This CDR3 is 14 amino acids long. As DNA, the CDR3 is TGCAGTGCTGGGGGGGGACAGGGCTCCAATGAGCAGTTCTTC. Protein: CSAGGGQGSNEQFF.

In its sample, this clonotype was seen a few times. The J gene is TRBJ1-4, the V gene TRBV19, with TRBD1 identical over 8 bases. Germline CDR1 LNHDA, CDR2 SQIVND (reference sequence). V lost 3 bases and J lost 8; bases outside the gene matches: 5. There are 14 residues in the CDR3. CDR3 sequence: CASSIQGAHEKLFF. In DNA, the CDR3 is TGTGCCAGTAGTATCCAGGGGGCCCACGAAAAACTGTTTTTT.

This rearrangement joins TRBV7-9 to TRBJ2-1, with D tentatively TRBD2 (5 bases). Germline V gene data show CDR1 as SEHNR and CDR2 as FQNEAQ (reference sequence). With 1 base removed from V and 7 bases from J, the gap between germline ends came to 14 bases. CDR3 length: 15 residues. The CDR3: CASSLVPTRDNEQFF. The CDR3 DNA reads as TGTGCCAGCAGCTTAGTGCCCACTAGAGATAATGAGCAGTTCTTC.

J is TRBJ1-5 and V is TRBV12-3 or TRBV12-4, with 7 bases identical to TRBD1. The V gene end was trimmed by 5 bases and the J gene end by 7 bases; junction bases not matched to a gene: 11. CDR3 length: 15 residues. CDR3 amino acids: CASSKSRGRGQPQHF. The DNA for the CDR3 is TGTGCCAGCAGTAAATCAAGGGGGCGCGGACAGCCCCAGCATTTT.

This rearrangement joins TRBV9 to TRBJ2-1, with D perhaps matching TRBD1 or TRBD2 (6 bases each). V dropped 0 bases and J dropped 4 bases, with 11 bases sitting between them. Looked up from germline, CDR1 is SGDLS and CDR2 is YYNGEE. The CDR3 length is 15 residues. The CDR3 nucleotides read TGTGCCAGCAGCGTAGAGGGGGGCTCTTACAATGAGCAGTTCTTC. This codes for CASSVEGGSYNEQFF.

This clonotype was detected only a few times. The chain joins TRBV20-1 to TRBJ2-7; D might be TRBD2 (6 bases). Germline CDR1 DFQATT, CDR2 SNEGSKA (reference sequence). Trimming removed 3 bases from V and 2 bases from J, with 11 bases in between. The CDR3 loop spans 13 amino acids. The CDR3: CSARIAVPYEQYF. The CDR3 DNA reads TGCAGTGCTAGGATAGCGGTACCCTACGAGCAGTACTTC.

This clonotype came up a few times. The gene calls are TRBV6-1 and TRBJ2-2, with 9 positions matching TRBD2. CDR1 is MNHNS, CDR2 SASEGT, per germline. This CDR3 is 15 amino acids long. With 7 bases clipped from V and 7 bases from J, the junction kept 10 bases outside the gene matches. The DNA for the CDR3 is TGTGCCAGCATTGCGTTAGCGGGAGCGGGCGGGGAGCTGTTTTTT. It is translated as CASIALAGAGGELFF.

The chain has TRBV2 and TRBJ2-1; 7 bases align to TRBD2. The junction had 9 bases not matched to a gene; V was cut back by 1 base and J by 3 bases. Germline assignment: CDR1 SNHLY and CDR2 FYNNEI. The CDR3 sequence is 17 residues long. The CDR3: CASSEGELADDYNEQFF. The CDR3 nucleotides are TGTGCCAGCAGTGAAGGGGAGCTAGCGGATGACTACAATGAGCAGTTCTTC.